The 26 T cell receptor beta chains reported below all come from one sample, sequenced in a study of spatial heterogeneity in lung cancer. MiXCR, run by TCRdb on the 5' RACE reads, gives a single entry per CDR3 protein. The sample includes roughly 32,000 distinct CDR3 sequences, about 10% of them seen just once. Time point noted: blood at routine non-recurrence follow-up after resection. The input for sequencing was PBMCs, taken at follow-up. The receptors stem from a female donor with early-stage non-small cell lung cancer.

This clonotype was counted only a few times. This chain joins TRBV27 and TRBJ2-3, with 11 bases aligning to TRBD2. The germline V gene encodes CDR1 MNHEY and CDR2 SMNVEV (reference sequence). There are 15 residues in the CDR3. V trimming: 8 bases; J trimming: 3 bases; junction bases outside the gene matches: 7. The CDR3 bases are TGTGCCAGCTGCTTAGCGGGGGGGAGGACAGATACGCAGTATTTT. This codes for CASCLAGGRTDTQYF.

This chain connects TRBV6-2 or TRBV6-3 to TRBJ1-1; D is undetermined. V was cut by 8 bases and J by 11 bases, with 30 bases left in between. There are 16 residues in the CDR3. Germline loops: CDR1 MNHEY, CDR2 SVGEGT. The CDR3 nucleotides are TGTGCCAGCCTCCGACGGGATCGGGCCTCCGCTTTGGGGGCTTTCTTT. Translation gives CASLRRDRASALGAFF.

The chain couples TRBV9 to TRBJ1-3, with D unresolved. In germline, CDR1 is SGDLS, CDR2 YYNGEE. The CDR3 loop spans 14 amino acids. V was cut by 5 bases and J by 1 base, with 10 bases left in between. The CDR3 here is CASRVTLSGNTIYF. The CDR3 nucleotides read TGTGCCAGCAGAGTCACGTTGTCTGGAAACACCATATATTTT.

The chain is built from TRBV7-6 and TRBJ2-7; 7 nucleotides match TRBD1. In germline, CDR1 is SGHVS, CDR2 FNYEAQ. The CDR3 has 19 amino acids. Trimming took 5 bases from V and 3 from J; bases not matched to a gene: 22. In DNA form, the CDR3 reads TGTGCCAGCAGCCCGATTTATGGAGACAGGGAAAAGTGGAGCTACGAGCAGTACTTC. Translation: CASSPIYGDREKWSYEQYF.

This clonotype has ten or more counts. J is TRBJ2-3 and V is TRBV2; tentatively, D is TRBD1 (6 bases). V was pared by 6 bases and J by 2 bases, with 12 bases between. The germline gives CDR1 SNHLY, CDR2 FYNNEI. This CDR3 is 14 amino acids long. The CDR3 nucleotides are TGTGCCAGCAGGCGGACAGTCGACACAGATACGCAGTATTTT. This translates into CASRRTVDTDTQYF.

In this sample, this clonotype turned up many times. The gene calls are TRBV20-1 and TRBJ1-1; TRBD1 agrees at 8 bases. The CDR3 is 14 residues long. Trimming took 6 bases from V and 5 from J; bases not matched to a gene: 11. The germline V gene has CDR1 DFQATT and CDR2 SNEGSKA (reference sequence). CDR3 nucleotide sequence: TGCAGTGCCAGGGAGGACAGGGTAAAGACTGAAGCTTTCTTT. This translates into CSAREDRVKTEAFF.

At least ten counts were recorded for this clonotype. This sequence joins TRBV29-1 and TRBJ1-2; 8 nucleotides align to TRBD1. The J segment lost 4 bases and the V segment lost 6 bases, leaving 7 bases of the junction unmatched. From germline, CDR1 is SQVTM and CDR2 ANQGSEA. The CDR3 has 13 amino acids. The CDR3 coding sequence is TGCAGCGTCCGGACAGGGACCGCCTATGGCTACACCTTC. Its translation is CSVRTGTAYGYTF.

This clonotype was seen at least ten times. The chain couples TRBV29-1 to TRBJ2-1; perhaps D is TRBD1 or TRBD2 (5 bases each). Trimming removed 2 bases from V and 3 bases from J, with 11 bases in between. Germline V gives CDR1 SQVTM, CDR2 ANQGSEA. The CDR3 consists of 14 residues. CDR3 loop: CSVETGTGYNEQFF. CDR3 coding DNA: TGCAGCGTTGAAACCGGGACGGGCTACAATGAGCAGTTCTTC.

This clonotype was picked up many times. The chain joins TRBV11-2 to TRBJ1-1; D is ambiguous. Trimming removed 5 bases at V and 7 bases at J, with 17 bases between. The germline CDR1 and CDR2 sequences are SGHAT and FQNNGV. CDR3 length: 14 amino acids. The CDR3 is CASSQTLGTGEAFF. The CDR3 nucleotides are TGTGCCAGCAGCCAGACCCTGGGAACGGGTGAAGCTTTCTTT.

This clonotype was seen many times. In DNA, the CDR3 is TGCGCCAGCAGCCAAGATTTCGGGGTCACTGAAGCTTTCTTT. Amino acids: CASSQDFGVTEAFF. The chain couples TRBV4-1 to TRBJ1-1; D not resolved. The CDR3 runs to 14 residues. Germline CDR1 and CDR2: MGHRA and YSYEKL. The V gene lost 0 bases and the J gene lost 4 bases, with 9 bases spanning the gap.

This clonotype ranks as medium-sized. In DNA, the CDR3 is TGTGCCAGCAGTTTACAGACAGATACTGAAGCTTTCTTT. It specifies CASSLQTDTEAFF. V and J are TRBV28 and TRBJ1-1, with a possible D match to TRBD1 (5 bases). V was clipped by 2 bases and J by 5 bases, with 9 bases between them. The germline V gene encodes CDR1 MDHEN and CDR2 SYDVKM. The CDR3 spans 13 residues. Drawing the rest from reference TRBV28 and TRBJ1-1, the complete variable domain is DVKVTQSSRYLVKRTGEKVFLECVQDMDHENMFWYRQDPGLGLRLIYFSYDVKMKEKGDIPEGYSVSREKKERFSLILESASTNQTSMYLCASSLQTDTEAFFGQGTRLTVV.

Many counts were recorded for this clonotype. The V gene is TRBV20-1, the J gene TRBJ2-7, with 8 bases fitting TRBD1. The CDR3 loop spans 13 amino acids. Trimming removed 5 bases from V and 5 bases from J; junction bases left unmatched: 8. Looked up from germline, CDR1 is DFQATT and CDR2 is SNEGSKA (reference sequence). The CDR3 DNA reads as TGCAGTGCTCCCAGACAGGGGAGGCACGAGCAGTACTTC. Translation gives CSAPRQGRHEQYF.

This clonotype has at least ten counts. V is TRBV29-1 and J is TRBJ2-1; a possible D gene is TRBD1 (5 bases). Germline values: CDR1 SQVTM, CDR2 ANQGSEA. V lost 4 bases and J 0 bases, leaving 13 bases between the germline ends. This CDR3 is built from 15 residues. The DNA for the CDR3 is TGCAGCGTTGGTTTTAGGGGAAGCTCCTACAATGAGCAGTTCTTC. Its protein is CSVGFRGSSYNEQFF.

In the case of this clonotype: A much larger clone differs from this one at a single base, so this may be a read error. The rearrangement links TRBV30 to TRBJ1-1, with D unresolved. Per germline, CDR1 GTSNPN and CDR2 SVGIG (reference sequence). The CDR3 length is 13 residues. In nucleotides, the CDR3 is TGTGCCTGGAGATTCGGTCTGAACACTGGAGCTTTCTTT. Encoded protein: CAWRFGLNTGAFF.

In this sample, this clonotype turned up a few times. The gene calls are TRBV5-5 and TRBJ1-6; D uncertain. There are 13 residues in the CDR3. Germline CDR1 SGHKS, CDR2 YYEKEE (reference sequence). V was clipped by 2 bases and J by 8 bases, with 8 bases between them. The CDR3 sequence is CASSFLYYSPLHF. The CDR3 region has the DNA TGTGCCAGCAGCTTCTTGTACTATTCACCCCTCCACTTT.

This clonotype has ten or more counts. V is TRBV29-1 and J is TRBJ2-1; D may be TRBD1 (5 bases). Germline V gene sequence: CDR1 SQVTM, CDR2 ANQGSEA. The CDR3 extends over 15 amino acids. V lost 6 bases and J 3 bases, leaving 18 bases between the germline ends. The CDR3 is CSVARQGDIYNEQFF. Here the CDR3 DNA reads TGCAGCGTAGCCCGCCAGGGTGATATCTACAATGAGCAGTTCTTC.

The rearrangement uses TRBV6-5 and TRBJ2-5; 13 nucleotides agree with TRBD2. The J segment lost 1 base and the V segment lost 6 bases, leaving 8 bases of the junction unmatched. The germline gives CDR1 MNHEY, CDR2 SVGAGI. CDR3 length: 17 amino acids. DNA of the CDR3: TGTGCCAGCAGGATCGAGACTAGCGGGGGGCCCCAAGAGACCCAGTACTTC. It translates to CASRIETSGGPQETQYF.

This clonotype was counted between two and nine times. The CDR3 spells CASSLQYSNQPQHF. As DNA, the CDR3 is TGTGCCAGCAGCTTACAGTATAGCAATCAGCCCCAGCATTTT. The V and J genes are TRBV7-2 and TRBJ1-5; D unresolved. This CDR3 is built from 14 residues. CDR1 SGHTA and CDR2 FQGNSA come from the germline V gene. V gave up 2 bases and J gave up 0 bases, with 5 bases separating them.

This clonotype occurred many times. The genes are TRBV2 and TRBJ2-5; no reliable D call. Germline V CDR1 and CDR2: SNHLY, FYNNEI. Trimming removed 2 bases at V and 6 bases at J, with 4 bases between. The CDR3 length is 11 residues. The CDR3 loop is CASSELKTQYF. In DNA form, the CDR3 reads TGTGCCAGCAGTGAATTGAAGACCCAGTACTTC.

This clonotype was observed a few times. The rearrangement uses TRBV20-1 and TRBJ1-5, with D perhaps matching TRBD1 (5 bases). With 2 bases removed from V and 8 bases from J, the gap between germline ends came to 22 bases. Germline V gene sequence: CDR1 DFQATT, CDR2 SNEGSKA (reference sequence). The CDR3 length is 16 residues. The CDR3 loop is CSARSASRVDAEPQHF. The CDR3 coding sequence is TGCAGTGCTAGATCGGCCTCCAGGGTGGATGCAGAGCCCCAGCATTTT.

The chain joins TRBV28 to TRBJ1-5, with D perhaps TRBD1 (6 bases). The length of the CDR3 is 16 residues. V was clipped by 6 bases and J by 5 bases, with 20 bases between them. Germline loops: CDR1 MDHEN, CDR2 SYDVKM. The CDR3 coding sequence is TGTGCCAGCAGCACCGGTGTGGGGGCTATCGATCAGCCCCAGCATTTT. Translation gives CASSTGVGAIDQPQHF.

This rearrangement joins TRBV11-2 to TRBJ1-1; no clear D. This CDR3 is 13 amino acids long. V lost 3 bases to trimming and J lost 6 bases, with 11 bases between them. Germline assignment: CDR1 SGHAT and CDR2 FQNNGV. Here the CDR3 DNA reads TGTGCCAGCAGCTTGGGAAGGACCCCTGAAGCTTTCTTT. It codes for CASSLGRTPEAFF.

The chain is built from TRBV5-1 and TRBJ1-4; no definite D call. The CDR3 runs to 17 residues. Germline V lookup: CDR1 SGHRS, CDR2 YFSETQ. Trimming shortened V by 0 bases and J by 0 bases, and 12 bases separated the two germline ends. The CDR3 DNA is TGCGCCAGCAGCTTGGGATTCGCTGGTACAACTAATGAAAAACTGTTTTTT. It codes for CASSLGFAGTTNEKLFF. Filled out from reference TRBV5-1 and TRBJ1-4, the complete variable domain reads KAGVTQTPRYLIKTRGQQVTLSCSPISGHRSVSWYQQTPGQGLQFLFEYFSETQRNKGNFPGRFSGRQFSNSRSEMNVSTLELGDSALYLCASSLGFAGTTNEKLFFGSGTQLSVL.

This clonotype was seen repeatedly, ten times or more. The rearrangement links TRBV4-2 to TRBJ2-1; D is perhaps TRBD1 (5 bases). CDR1 is LGHNA, CDR2 YNFKEQ, per germline. V lost 1 base to trimming and J lost 8 bases, with 9 bases between them. CDR3 length: 13 amino acids. CDR3 nucleotide sequence: TGTGCCAGCAGCCAAGTCCTAGGGGATGAGCAGTTCTTC. Translated: CASSQVLGDEQFF.

This clonotype occurred many times. V usage is TRBV7-2 and J usage is TRBJ2-5; no reliable D call. From germline, CDR1 is SGHTA and CDR2 FQGNSA. The CDR3 has 14 residues. V lost 5 bases, J lost 0 bases, and 10 bases lay in between. The CDR3 DNA sequence: TGTGCCAGCAGCCGAGACTGGAACCAAGAGACCCAGTACTTC. Protein sequence: CASSRDWNQETQYF.

This clonotype was found many times. This chain connects TRBV28 to TRBJ1-2; a possible D gene is TRBD1 (5 bases). The V gene lost 7 bases and the J gene lost 1 base, with 13 bases spanning the gap. The CDR3 runs to 14 residues. Germline V gene lookup returns CDR1 MDHEN and CDR2 SYDVKM. CDR3 loop: CASIGGRVNYGYTF. The CDR3 DNA follows: TGTGCCAGCATTGGGGGGAGAGTTAACTATGGCTACACCTTC.